The 21 T cell receptor beta chains presented below share a single source sample, sequenced in a study of blood T cell repertoires in COVID-19. The table came from immunoSEQ multiplex PCR; TCRdb's copy has only in-frame clones and leaves some out. Found here are 200,000 to 300,000 clones, approximately 89% of them singletons; the top ten hold 3.5% to 4%. Sequencing was performed on PBMCs or T cells enriched from blood (not recorded which). The receptors were gathered from a woman between 25 and 40 years old with acute COVID-19.

J is TRBJ2-7 and V is TRBV5-8, with 9 nucleotides matching TRBD1. With V trimmed by 4 bases and J by 4 bases, 21 bases remained unmatched. CDR1 and CDR2 (germline): SGHTS, YDEGEE. This CDR3 comprises 19 residues. This CDR3 reads CASSHVYGSLGQGYYEQYF. In DNA form, the CDR3 reads TGTGCCAGCAGCCATGTTTATGGTTCACTGGGACAGGGATATTACGAGCAGTACTTC.

V is TRBV7-2 and J is TRBJ2-7; TRBD2 aligns across 11 bases. Per the germline V gene, CDR1 is SGHTA and CDR2 is FQGNSA. CDR3 length: 15 amino acids. Trimming cost V 3 bases and J 4 bases; bases outside gene matches: 5. Here the CDR3 reads CASSFSGGAVYEQYF. The DNA for the CDR3 is TGTGCCAGCAGCTTTAGCGGGGGGGCCGTTTACGAGCAGTACTTC.

The genes are TRBV4-1 and TRBJ2-1, with D perhaps matching TRBD1 (6 bases). Germline CDR1 MGHRA, CDR2 YSYEKL. The ends were cut back, 4 bases at V and 5 bases at J, with 15 bases in the middle. CDR3 size: 15 residues. This chain's CDR3 is CASSPGQLDHNEQFF. DNA for the CDR3: TGCGCCAGCAGCCCAGGACAGTTGGATCACAATGAGCAGTTCTTC.

V usage is TRBV5-5 and J usage is TRBJ2-2; 9 positions agree with TRBD2. CDR1 and CDR2 (germline): SGHKS, YYEKEE (reference sequence). The CDR3 consists of 17 residues. The J segment lost 3 bases and the V segment lost 1 base, leaving 7 bases of the junction unmatched. The CDR3 sequence is CASSLYPAGGYTGELFF. For the CDR3, the DNA is TGTGCCAGCAGCTTGTACCCAGCGGGGGGATACACCGGGGAGCTGTTTTTT.

At least ten counts were recorded for this clone. The chain joins TRBV5-4 to TRBJ2-7, with TRBD1 as a possible D gene (5 bases). This CDR3 is 13 amino acids long. Germline CDR1 reads SGHNT; CDR2 reads YYREEE (reference sequence). Trimming stripped 2 bases from V and 1 base from J, with 7 bases between. CDR3 region: CASSLRGSYEQYF. DNA for the CDR3: TGTGCCAGCAGCTTAAGGGGTTCCTACGAGCAGTACTTC.

The chain is built from TRBV5-6 and TRBJ2-1; D not certain. V lost 4 bases and J lost 4, with 9 bases in between. Germline CDR1 SGHDT, CDR2 YYEEEE. This CDR3 has 13 residues. CDR3 DNA sequence: TGTGCCAGCAGCATCAGGCCTTACAATGAGCAGTTCTTC. It translates to CASSIRPYNEQFF.

The chain uses TRBV11-2 and TRBJ2-7, with TRBD2 matching over 12 bases. The J segment lost 3 bases and the V segment lost 4 bases, leaving 7 bases of the junction unmatched. The germline V gene has CDR1 SGHAT and CDR2 FQNNGV. This CDR3 has 16 residues. The CDR3 spells CASSSNQGLAGYEQYF. The CDR3 DNA is TGTGCCAGCAGCTCCAACCAGGGACTAGCGGGCTACGAGCAGTACTTC.

The chain uses TRBV3-1 (or the pseudogene TRBV3-2) and TRBJ2-7, with a tentative D call TRBD2 (5 bases). The CDR3 has 14 residues. Germline CDR1 reads LGHDT; CDR2 reads YNNKEL (reference sequence). Trimming stripped 0 bases from V and 7 bases from J, with 13 bases between. The CDR3 nucleotides are TGTGCCAGCAGCCAAGATCGGGGTGCGCGGGAGCAGTACTTC. This translates into CASSQDRGAREQYF.

This clone has a single count. This chain joins TRBV16 and TRBJ1-1; TRBD1 agrees at 9 bases. Germline V CDR1 and CDR2: KGHSY, FQNENV. The CDR3 has 15 residues. V dropped 3 bases and J dropped 4; count of bases not matched to a gene: 6. Here the CDR3 DNA reads TGTGCCAGCAGCCATCTGACAGGGGGAAGCACTGAAGCTTTCTTT. Protein product: CASSHLTGGSTEAFF. Filled out from reference TRBV16 and TRBJ1-1, the complete variable domain reads GEEVAQTPKHLVRGEGQKAKLYCAPIKGHSYVFWYQQVLKNEFKFLISFQNENVFDETGMPKERFSAKCLPNSPCSLEIQATKLEDSAVYFCASSHLTGGSTEAFFGQGTRLTVV.

V is TRBV19 and J is TRBJ1-4, with a weak D call TRBD1 (5 bases). Germline V lookup: CDR1 LNHDA, CDR2 SQIVND (reference sequence). The V and J ends lost 4 bases and 4 bases respectively, with 10 bases between them. The CDR3 sequence is 14 residues long. CDR3 residues: CASSTGQVNEKLFF. CDR3 in DNA: TGTGCCAGTAGTACCGGACAAGTTAATGAAAAACTGTTTTTT.

The rearrangement links TRBV28 to TRBJ1-1, with D possibly matching TRBD1 (5 bases). Germline V gene lookup returns CDR1 MDHEN and CDR2 SYDVKM. This CDR3 spans 15 amino acids. Trimming pared 4 bases from V and 3 bases from J, leaving 15 bases between. The CDR3 nucleotides are TGTGCCAGCAGTTCTGGGGCGGAGTGGGACACTGAAGCTTTCTTT. Its protein is CASSSGAEWDTEAFF.

The chain recombines TRBV11-1 with TRBJ2-1; TRBD1 matches at 9 bases. Germline lookup yields CDR1 SGHAT and CDR2 FQDESV (reference sequence). The V segment lost 5 bases and the J segment 6 bases; nucleotides outside the gene matches: 11. The CDR3 runs to 16 residues. CDR3 loop: CASSLGDRARANEQFF. As DNA, the CDR3 is TGTGCCAGCAGCCTAGGGGACAGGGCCCGGGCCAATGAGCAGTTCTTC.

This clone occurred a few times. The chain links TRBV10-3 to TRBJ1-2; D is possibly TRBD1 (5 bases). The V end lost 2 bases, the J end lost 1 base, and 11 bases lay between the germline ends. Germline CDR1 and CDR2: ENHRY and SYGVKD. The CDR3 runs to 15 residues. The CDR3 DNA sequence: TGTGCCATCAGTGAGCCAGGGAAGGATAACTATGGCTACACCTTC. Amino acids: CAISEPGKDNYGYTF.

The chain combines TRBV2 with TRBJ1-2; 9 bases agree with TRBD1. CDR3 length: 14 amino acids. After removal of 4 bases from V and 3 bases from J, the junction contained 3 bases not matched to a gene. Germline V gene data show CDR1 as SNHLY and CDR2 as FYNNEI. The CDR3 DNA sequence: TGTGCCAGCAGTGGGGACAGGGTGGACTATGGCTACACCTTC. This encodes CASSGDRVDYGYTF.

The chain carries TRBV5-6 and TRBJ2-5; no reliable D call. CDR1 is SGHDT, CDR2 YYEEEE, per germline. Trimming removed 3 bases from V and 5 bases from J, with 11 bases in between. The CDR3 runs to 13 residues. CDR3 in DNA: TGTGCCAGCAGCTATGGATCCGGGGAGACCCAGTACTTC. This codes for CASSYGSGETQYF. Full variable domain (rest looked up from reference TRBV5-6 and TRBJ2-5): DAGVTQSPTHLIKTRGQQVTLRCSPKSGHDTVSWYQQALGQGPQFIFQYYEEEERQRGNFPDRFSGHQFPNYSSELNVNALLLGDSALYLCASSYGSGETQYFGPGTRLLVL.

This clone was seen only once. The rearrangement uses TRBV19 and TRBJ1-2; D remains unclear. Germline loops: CDR1 LNHDA, CDR2 SQIVND (reference sequence). With 3 bases removed from V and 3 bases from J, the gap between germline ends came to 17 bases. This CDR3 spans 16 amino acids. The CDR3 region is CASSMSFGFSDYGYTF. CDR3 sequence (DNA): TGTGCCAGTAGTATGTCGTTCGGGTTTTCCGACTATGGCTACACCTTC.

In its sample, this clone was seen once. V usage is TRBV5-6 and J usage is TRBJ2-6, with D unclear. The CDR3 has 16 amino acids. V was shortened by 0 bases and J by 1 base, with 8 bases between the two germline ends. CDR1 is SGHDT, CDR2 YYEEEE, per germline. The CDR3 here is CASSLGFRSGANVLTF. The CDR3 DNA reads as TGTGCCAGCAGCTTGGGATTCAGGTCTGGGGCCAACGTCCTGACTTTC.

The rearrangement links TRBV29-1 to TRBJ1-2; TRBD1 agrees at 7 bases. Germline V gives CDR1 SQVTM, CDR2 ANQGSEA. This CDR3 has 12 amino acids. V lost 3 bases and J lost 5; bases outside the gene matches: 3. The CDR3 coding sequence is TGCAGCGTTGAGGAGGGGGCATATGGCTACACCTTC. Protein product: CSVEEGAYGYTF.

The gene calls are TRBV27 and TRBJ1-5, with D uncertain. The germline CDR1 and CDR2 sequences are MNHEY and SMNVEV (reference sequence). V gave up 5 bases and J gave up 0 bases, with 5 bases separating them. There are 13 residues in the CDR3. The CDR3 DNA reads TGTGCCAGCAGTAAATATAGCAATCAGCCCCAGCATTTT. It encodes CASSKYSNQPQHF.

The rearrangement links TRBV29-1 to TRBJ1-2; 8 nucleotides match TRBD1. Trimming cost V 0 bases and J 6 bases; bases outside gene matches: 9. CDR1 SQVTM and CDR2 ANQGSEA come from the germline V gene. There are 15 residues in the CDR3. The CDR3 loop is CSVEEQDRVGDGYTF. DNA of the CDR3: TGCAGCGTTGAAGAGCAGGACAGGGTAGGAGATGGCTACACCTTC.

V and J are TRBV7-8 and TRBJ1-1; 8 positions agree with TRBD1. V dropped 3 bases and J dropped 4; count of bases not matched to a gene: 10. CDR3 length: 16 amino acids. Per germline, CDR1 SGHVS and CDR2 FQNEAQ. The CDR3 region is CASSLTGTGYITEAFF. CDR3 nucleotides: TGTGCCAGCAGCTTGACCGGGACAGGATATATCACTGAAGCTTTCTTT. The entire variable domain, with the rest obtained from reference TRBV7-8 and TRBJ1-1, is as follows: GAGVSQSPRYKVAKRGQDVALRCDPISGHVSLFWYQQALGQGPEFLTYFQNEAQLDKSGLPSDRFFAERPEGSVSTLKIQRTQQEDSAVYLCASSLTGTGYITEAFFGQGTRLTVV.